The 17 T cell receptor beta chains in this list originate from one sample, sequenced in a study of breast tumors, draining lymph nodes, adjacent tissues. The lymph nodes were axillary draining lymph nodes from breast cancer patients. Each CDR3 protein is one row after TCRdb ran MiXCR on the multiplex PCR reads. The table shows approximately 100,000 distinct CDR3 sequences, with 21% occurring only once. Material: axillary lymph node tissue. These receptors originate from a female donor with breast cancer. Some clones in this sample may be carry-over from other donors' samples.

This clonotype appeared many times. The chain couples TRBV6-6 to TRBJ1-5; D call uncertain. Germline V gene sequence: CDR1 MNHNY, CDR2 SVGAGI (reference sequence). With 8 bases removed from V and 3 bases from J, the gap between germline ends came to 17 bases. The CDR3 extends over 15 amino acids. CDR3 sequence reads: CASGRGVGNNQPQHF. DNA of the CDR3: TGTGCCAGCGGGCGGGGAGTGGGTAACAATCAGCCCCAGCATTTT.

This clonotype was observed a single time. Since a much larger clone is just one base distant, this may be a read error. The chain couples TRBV11-2 to TRBJ1-4; no clear D. Deletions cut 5 bases from V and 0 bases from J, with 10 bases between. In germline, CDR1 is SGHAT, CDR2 FQNNGV. This CDR3 comprises 15 residues. CDR3 loop: CASSPLLSTNEKLFF. The CDR3 DNA reads TGTGCCAGCAGCCCGCTCCTCTCAACTAATGAAAAACTGTTTTTT.

This clonotype was counted at least ten times. V is TRBV12-3 or TRBV12-4 and J is TRBJ2-5, with 7 bases lining up with TRBD2. Losses at the gene ends were 5 bases for V and 7 bases for J; bases not matched to a gene: 10. This CDR3 is built from 14 residues. The CDR3 is CASSLRTRIGTQYF. CDR3 DNA: TGTGCCAGCAGTCTAAGGACTAGGATCGGGACCCAGTACTTC.

This clonotype has more than one count but fewer than ten. The chain employs TRBV28 and TRBJ2-7; D unresolved. Germline CDR1 MDHEN, CDR2 SYDVKM. The CDR3 is 14 residues long. V lost 6 bases to trimming and J lost 3 bases, with 15 bases between them. As DNA, the CDR3 is TGTGCCAGCAGCTCCCCGGCAGGCCACTACGAGCAGTACTTC. Translation gives CASSSPAGHYEQYF.

This clonotype was counted many times. The rearrangement uses TRBV28 and TRBJ2-6; 8 positions match TRBD1. The CDR3 is made up of 15 amino acids. The germline V gene encodes CDR1 MDHEN and CDR2 SYDVKM. After removal of 5 bases from V and 1 base from J, the junction contained 1 base not matched to a gene. CDR3 region: CASSQGASGANVLTF. The DNA of the CDR3 is TGTGCCAGCAGTCAGGGGGCATCTGGGGCCAACGTCCTGACTTTC.

In this sample, this clonotype turned up many times. The CDR3 reads CASIRWTAPWGEQFF. The CDR3 bases are TGTGCCAGCATTCGATGGACAGCCCCCTGGGGTGAGCAGTTCTTC. The chain has TRBV2 and TRBJ2-1; maybe TRBD1 (6 bases). V lost 7 bases to trimming and J lost 9 bases, with 22 bases between them. CDR1 SNHLY and CDR2 FYNNEI come from the germline V gene. The CDR3 spans 15 residues.

The table lists this clonotype with many counts. The chain has TRBV7-9 and TRBJ2-7, with D unclear. This CDR3 is built from 11 residues. The V gene's germline CDR1 is SEHNR and CDR2 FQNEAQ (reference sequence). Trimming cost V 6 bases and J 6 bases, with 9 bases left between them. CDR3 loop: CASSVGLEQYF. The DNA for the CDR3 is TGTGCCAGCAGTGTAGGCCTCGAGCAGTACTTC.

The table lists this clonotype with many counts. The rearrangement uses TRBV6-6 and TRBJ2-3, with 7 bases aligning to TRBD1. There are 13 residues in the CDR3. Per the germline V gene, CDR1 is MNHNY and CDR2 is SVGAGI (reference sequence). Germline trimming cut 6 bases from V and 1 base from J; bases unmatched to any gene: 1. The CDR3 loop is CASRDRGTDTQYF. In DNA, the CDR3 is TGTGCCAGCAGAGACAGGGGCACAGATACGCAGTATTTT.

Only one count was recorded for this clonotype. The chain uses TRBV5-1 and TRBJ2-3; 8 positions agree with TRBD1. Per the germline V gene, CDR1 is SGHRS and CDR2 is YFSETQ. The CDR3 consists of 14 residues. The V and J ends lost 4 bases and 7 bases, in that order; junction bases with no gene match: 8. The CDR3: CASSPGQGGHTQYF. The CDR3 coding sequence is TGCGCCAGCAGCCCCGGACAGGGCGGGCATACGCAGTATTTT.

This clonotype was picked up many times. The chain couples TRBV12-3 or TRBV12-4 to TRBJ1-2; maybe TRBD1 (6 bases). The CDR3 is 12 amino acids. Deletions cut 3 bases from V and 8 bases from J, with 10 bases between. CDR3 region: CASSFGTRGYTF. The CDR3 DNA is TGTGCCAGCAGTTTCGGGACAAGAGGCTACACCTTC.

By sample fraction, this clonotype is medium-sized. V gene TRBV11-1 combines with J gene TRBJ1-6; D possibly corresponds to TRBD1 (5 bases). Trimming took off 5 bases at V and 7 bases at J, with 12 bases between the two ends. Germline CDR1 reads SGHAT; CDR2 reads FQDESV (reference sequence). The CDR3 covers 14 residues. CDR3 bases: TGTGCCAGCAGCCGGGAGAGGGGAAATTCACCCCTCCACTTT. Translating gives CASSRERGNSPLHF.

The chain couples TRBV2 to TRBJ1-1, with D unclear. V shed 6 bases and J shed 2 bases, with 13 bases lying between them. The CDR3 spans 14 residues. CDR1 and CDR2 from the germline V gene are SNHLY and FYNNEI. DNA of the CDR3: TGTGCCAGCAGAGCGTTAATGGAAAACACTGAAGCTTTCTTT. Translated: CASRALMENTEAFF. Using reference TRBV2 and TRBJ1-1 for the parts outside the CDR3, the full variable domain is EPEVTQTPSHQVTQMGQEVILRCVPISNHLYFYWYRQILGQKVEFLVSFYNNEISEKSEIFDDQFSVERPDGSNFTLKIRSTKLEDSAMYFCASRALMENTEAFFGQGTRLTVV.

This clonotype was observed a few times. The chain has TRBV27 and TRBJ1-3; unclear D gene. The germline V gene encodes CDR1 MNHEY and CDR2 SMNVEV (reference sequence). The CDR3 loop spans 15 amino acids. V was cut by 2 bases and J by 0 bases, with 8 bases left in between. Here the CDR3 DNA reads TGTGCCAGCAGTTTAAATGTCCGCTCTGGAAACACCATATATTTT. It codes for CASSLNVRSGNTIYF.

The chain couples TRBV13 to TRBJ1-1; D not certain. The CDR3 spans 12 residues. Germline V gene lookup returns CDR1 PRHDT and CDR2 FYEKMQ (reference sequence). Between the trimmed V and J ends, which lost 5 bases and 3 bases, there was a span of 7 bases. The CDR3 DNA reads TGTGCCAGCAGCCTAATGGACACTGAAGCTTTCTTT. This gives the protein CASSLMDTEAFF.

This clonotype came up a few times. The chain recombines TRBV28 with TRBJ2-7, with D possibly TRBD2 on 6 matching bases. Germline CDR1 is MDHEN and CDR2 is SYDVKM. This CDR3 is 15 amino acids long. V dropped 1 base and J dropped 1 base, with 11 bases sitting between them. Here the CDR3 reads CASSLLRLESYEQYF. The CDR3 bases are TGTGCCAGCAGTTTATTGAGACTAGAGTCCTACGAGCAGTACTTC.

This clonotype was seen many times. The chain is built from TRBV12-3 or TRBV12-4 and TRBJ2-3; D not certain. CDR3 length equals 13 residues. The V end was cut by 7 bases, the J end by 1 base, with 9 bases between. The CDR3, as DNA: TGTGCCAGCACCCCCCGGCGCACAGATACGCAGTATTTT. Its translation is CASTPRRTDTQYF.

The chain is built from TRBV27 and TRBJ2-2; 8 bases are a match to TRBD2. V lost 8 bases, J lost 5 bases, and 13 bases stayed unmatched. Per the germline V gene, CDR1 is MNHEY and CDR2 is SMNVEV (reference sequence). The CDR3 runs to 16 residues. As DNA, the CDR3 is TGTGCCAGCCGGACGCCGGGACTAGGTGTTACCGGGGAGCTGTTTTTT. Protein product: CASRTPGLGVTGELFF.